These 25 T cell receptor beta chains came from one sample sequenced in a study of blood T cell repertoires in COVID-19 (dated by TCRdb to the early 2020s). Preparation of the library involved the immunoSEQ multiplex PCR assay. The table was pulled from immuneACCESS by TCRdb, which kept in-frame rearrangements only. Such tables lose some clones; where checked, under half of the loss comes from unresolved V genes, and the rest has no known cause. For this sample there are over 200,000 clones; approximately 89% appear just once. The top ten hold around 3.7% of the sample. The sequenced material came from PBMCs or T cells enriched from blood (not recorded which). These receptors came from a woman aged 25 to 39 who had been exposed to COVID-19.

This chain links TRBV7-2 with TRBJ2-7; the match to TRBD2 covers 9 bases. Unmatched junction bases numbered 0, after V lost 2 bases and J lost 4 bases. Germline V gene data show CDR1 as SGHTA and CDR2 as FQGNSA. This CDR3 is 13 amino acids long. Here the CDR3 DNA reads TGTGCCAGCAGCTTACTAGCGGGGTACGAGCAGTACTTC. Its translation is CASSLLAGYEQYF.

The rearrangement uses TRBV13 and TRBJ1-6, with D perhaps TRBD1 (5 bases). The CDR3 has 14 residues. Trimming shortened V by 0 bases and J by 9 bases, and 9 bases separated the two germline ends. Germline-derived CDR1 and CDR2 are PRHDT and FYEKMQ (reference sequence). The CDR3, as DNA: TGTGCCAGCAGCTTAGGCGGGGGGATTTCACCCCTCCACTTT. Its translation: CASSLGGGISPLHF.

The V gene is TRBV5-8, the J gene TRBJ2-7, with 8 bases identical to TRBD1. The CDR3 has 14 amino acids. V shed 6 bases and J 8 bases; nucleotides not matched to a gene: 13. Germline V gene sequence: CDR1 SGHTS, CDR2 YDEGEE. The CDR3 coding sequence is TGTGCCAGCACCTTCCGGGACAGGACTGGTCAGCAGTACTTC. Amino acid sequence: CASTFRDRTGQQYF.

The chain is built from TRBV10-2 and TRBJ2-5; maybe TRBD1 (5 bases). V lost 10 bases, J lost 2 bases, and 11 bases lay in between. Germline V gene lookup returns CDR1 WSHSY and CDR2 SAAADI. The CDR3 runs to 12 residues. CDR3 in DNA: TGCGCCACCTCGACAGTTCAAGAGACCCAGTACTTC. Translation: CATSTVQETQYF.

This clone was seen once. This rearrangement joins TRBV30 to TRBJ2-1; TRBD1 aligns across 8 bases. Germline V gene data show CDR1 as GTSNPN and CDR2 as SVGIG (reference sequence). V lost 0 bases, J lost 5 bases, and 9 bases stayed unmatched. The CDR3 extends over 16 amino acids. The CDR3 region has the DNA TGTGCCTGGAGTGTACGGTGGGGACAGGACGACAATGAGCAGTTCTTC. Protein: CAWSVRWGQDDNEQFF. Full variable domain (outside the CDR3, taken from reference TRBV30 and TRBJ2-1): SQTIHQWPATLVQPVGSPLSLECTVEGTSNPNLYWYRQAAGRGLQLLFYSVGIGQISSEVPQNLSASRPQDRQFILSSKKLLLSDSGFYLCAWSVRWGQDDNEQFFGPGTRLTVL.

This sequence joins TRBV5-5 and TRBJ2-2; D gene ambiguous. CDR1 is SGHKS and CDR2 is YYEKEE in the germline V gene (reference sequence). This CDR3 spans 15 amino acids. The V end lost 3 bases, the J end lost 4 bases, and 13 bases lay between the germline ends. The DNA for the CDR3 is TGTGCCAGCAGCTCTGGTCCTCCGGGCACCGGGGAGCTGTTTTTT. Residues: CASSSGPPGTGELFF.

This clone was seen once. The chain links TRBV5-1 to TRBJ2-1; 12 nucleotides agree with TRBD2. The germline V gene has CDR1 SGHRS and CDR2 YFSETQ. V lost 4 bases, J lost 6 bases, and 8 bases stayed unmatched. This CDR3 spans 16 amino acids. The CDR3 DNA follows: TGCGCCAGCAGCCCGCGACTAGCGGGAGTTTTCAATGAGCAGTTCTTC. Its translation is CASSPRLAGVFNEQFF.

This chain links TRBV7-8 with TRBJ2-7; tentatively, D is TRBD2 (5 bases). Between the trimmed V and J ends, which lost 0 bases and 1 base, there was a span of 13 bases. There are 16 residues in the CDR3. Germline values: CDR1 SGHVS, CDR2 FQNEAQ. The CDR3 spells CASSLAVGVESYEQYF. The CDR3, as DNA: TGTGCCAGCAGCTTAGCAGTGGGAGTGGAGTCCTACGAGCAGTACTTC. The variable domain in full, completed from reference TRBV7-8 and TRBJ2-7, reads GAGVSQSPRYKVAKRGQDVALRCDPISGHVSLFWYQQALGQGPEFLTYFQNEAQLDKSGLPSDRFFAERPEGSVSTLKIQRTQQEDSAVYLCASSLAVGVESYEQYFGPGTRLTVT.

The chain employs TRBV6-2 or TRBV6-3 and TRBJ2-2, with 7 positions matching TRBD2. CDR3 size: 16 residues. From germline, CDR1 is MNHEY and CDR2 SVGEGT. V trimming: 6 bases; J trimming: 5 bases; junction bases outside the gene matches: 12. The CDR3 DNA follows: TGTGCCAGCAGCAACAGCGCGGGAGTGCGTACCGGGGAGCTGTTTTTT. Translating it yields CASSNSAGVRTGELFF.

The gene calls are TRBV7-8 and TRBJ2-1, with TRBD2 matching over 8 bases. Trimming at V came to 5 bases and at J to 4 bases, leaving 13 bases not matched to a gene. The CDR3 is made up of 17 amino acids. Germline V gives CDR1 SGHVS, CDR2 FQNEAQ. The CDR3 loop is CASSVRASGSPYNEQFF. In DNA, the CDR3 is TGTGCCAGCAGCGTAAGAGCGAGCGGGAGTCCGTACAATGAGCAGTTCTTC.

As DNA, the CDR3 is TGTGCCAGCAGCTTAGGGGACAGGGGACCCTACGAGCAGTACTTC. This translates into CASSLGDRGPYEQYF. This rearrangement joins TRBV7-3 to TRBJ2-7; TRBD1 matches 10 bases. Germline CDR1 SGHTA, CDR2 FQGTGA. The CDR3 runs to 15 residues. Germline trimming cut 2 bases from V and 2 bases from J; bases unmatched to any gene: 3.

The J gene is TRBJ2-7, the V gene TRBV6-5, with TRBD1 matching over 8 bases. There are 14 residues in the CDR3. CDR1 is MNHEY, CDR2 SVGAGI, per germline. After removal of 5 bases from V and 3 bases from J, the junction contained 6 bases not matched to a gene. The CDR3 here is CASSRGTGSYEQYF. DNA for the CDR3: TGTGCCAGCAGTAGAGGGACAGGTAGCTACGAGCAGTACTTC.

The genes are TRBV4-2 and TRBJ2-1; the match to TRBD2 covers 11 bases. The CDR3 runs 15 residues. With 1 base clipped from V and 9 bases from J, the junction kept 5 bases outside the gene matches. Germline CDR1 and CDR2: LGHNA and YNFKEQ. In DNA form, the CDR3 reads TGTGCCAGCAGCCAAGTAACTAGCGGGAGTGGTGAGCAGTTCTTC. It codes for CASSQVTSGSGEQFF.

The chain links TRBV5-1 to TRBJ1-1; D might be TRBD1 (5 bases). The CDR3 has 16 amino acids. The ends were cut back, 1 base at V and 1 base at J, with 14 bases in the middle. Looked up from germline, CDR1 is SGHRS and CDR2 is YFSETQ. CDR3 loop: CASSLKAGKSNTEAFF. DNA for the CDR3: TGCGCCAGCAGCTTGAAGGCAGGGAAATCGAACACTGAAGCTTTCTTT.

The chain couples TRBV5-1 to TRBJ2-1; no firm D call. The CDR3 sequence is 15 residues long. V was pared by 4 bases and J by 0 bases, with 11 bases between. In germline, CDR1 is SGHRS, CDR2 YFSETQ. As DNA, the CDR3 is TGCGCCAGCAGCACAGATGGCAGCTCCTACAATGAGCAGTTCTTC. This codes for CASSTDGSSYNEQFF.

This clone was seen only a few times. The V and J genes are TRBV19 and TRBJ2-2, with D uncertain. Germline loops: CDR1 LNHDA, CDR2 SQIVND (reference sequence). V shed 3 bases and J shed 4 bases, with 12 bases lying between them. The CDR3 has 15 amino acids. CDR3 in DNA: TGTGCCAGTAGTATTTTCGGCACAGTCACCGGGGAGCTGTTTTTT. Translation: CASSIFGTVTGELFF.

This chain joins TRBV2 and TRBJ2-1; 8 bases are shared with TRBD1. CDR1 SNHLY and CDR2 FYNNEI come from the germline V gene. Trimming took 7 bases from V and 4 from J; bases not matched to a gene: 6. CDR3 size: 14 residues. The CDR3 here is CASTGTGPYNEQFF. The CDR3 nucleotides read TGTGCCAGCACCGGGACAGGACCTTACAATGAGCAGTTCTTC.

The chain is built from TRBV18 and TRBJ1-6; 7 nucleotides line up with TRBD1. From germline, CDR1 is KGHSH and CDR2 LQKENI. V was clipped by 3 bases and J by 4 bases; unmatched bases: 3. The CDR3 covers 15 residues. CDR3 loop: CASSPGDSYNSPLHF. As DNA, the CDR3 is TGTGCCAGCTCACCGGGGGACAGTTATAATTCACCCCTCCACTTT. Looking up the rest from reference TRBV18 and TRBJ1-6 gives the full variable domain: NAGVMQNPRHLVRRRGQEARLRCSPMKGHSHVYWYRQLPEEGLKFMVYLQKENIIDESGMPKERFSAEFPKEGPSILRIQQVVRGDSAAYFCASSPGDSYNSPLHFGNGTRLTVT.

The V call is TRBV6-5, the J call TRBJ1-2, with D unresolved. Germline V gene sequence: CDR1 MNHEY, CDR2 SVGAGI. The CDR3 loop spans 13 amino acids. The V gene lost 4 bases and the J gene lost 2 bases, with 8 bases spanning the gap. CDR3 in DNA: TGTGCCAGCAGTTCACTGTCAAACTATGGCTACACCTTC. It encodes CASSSLSNYGYTF.

The chain recombines TRBV10-3 with TRBJ1-2; D may be TRBD1 (6 bases). The CDR3 is 13 residues long. V lost 7 bases to trimming and J lost 3 bases, with 12 bases between them. CDR1 and CDR2 from the germline V gene are ENHRY and SYGVKD. CDR3 sequence reads: CAININRDYGYTF. The CDR3 bases are TGTGCCATCAATATTAACAGGGACTATGGCTACACCTTC.

This rearrangement joins TRBV5-6 to TRBJ2-3; 9 nucleotides agree with TRBD1. This CDR3 region has 15 residues. The V gene's germline CDR1 is SGHDT and CDR2 YYEEEE. Unmatched junction bases numbered 4, after V lost 4 bases and J lost 1 base. The CDR3 DNA reads TGTGCCAGCAGCCAACAGGGGGCCGGCACAGATACGCAGTATTTT. Protein: CASSQQGAGTDTQYF.

The chain combines TRBV5-1 with TRBJ2-5, with 7 bases that match TRBD2. Per the germline V gene, CDR1 is SGHRS and CDR2 is YFSETQ. V lost 5 bases, J lost 3 bases, and 4 bases stayed unmatched. The CDR3 has 13 amino acids. The CDR3 nucleotides read TGCGCCAGCAGGGAGGGAGGGGAAGAGACCCAGTACTTC. Its protein product is CASREGGEETQYF.

The gene calls are TRBV18 and TRBJ2-1; the D is unclear. There are 14 residues in the CDR3. The V gene's germline CDR1 is KGHSH and CDR2 LQKENI. Trimming shortened V by 3 bases and J by 0 bases, and 6 bases separated the two germline ends. The CDR3 is CASSPASSYNEQFF. The CDR3 DNA sequence: TGTGCCAGCTCACCGGCTAGCTCCTACAATGAGCAGTTCTTC.

The V gene is TRBV6-5, the J gene TRBJ1-1; 9 positions agree with TRBD1. Germline-derived CDR1 and CDR2 are MNHEY and SVGAGI. The CDR3 sequence is 14 residues long. Losses at the gene ends were 8 bases for V and 5 bases for J; bases not matched to a gene: 9. The DNA of the CDR3 is TGTGCCAGCTCTCTGACAGGGGGTGATACTGAAGCTTTCTTT. This codes for CASSLTGGDTEAFF.

DNA of the CDR3: TGTGCCTGGAGTGTACACGGGACAGTAGCCAAAAACATTCAGTACTTC. Translating gives CAWSVHGTVAKNIQYF. J is TRBJ2-4 and V is TRBV30; TRBD1 agrees at 7 bases. With V trimmed by 0 bases and J by 0 bases, 5 bases remained unmatched. The CDR3 consists of 16 residues. Germline loops: CDR1 GTSNPN, CDR2 SVGIG (reference sequence). Full variable domain (missing parts from reference TRBV30 and TRBJ2-4): SQTIHQWPATLVQPVGSPLSLECTVEGTSNPNLYWYRQAAGRGLQLLFYSVGIGQISSEVPQNLSASRPQDRQFILSSKKLLLSDSGFYLCAWSVHGTVAKNIQYFGAGTRLSVL.